One T cell receptor beta chain is described in this entry. Antigen specificity is unknown. Splitting the CD4+ cells yielded a CD45RA+ naive subset and a CD45RA-negative memory subset. This CDR3 region has 12 residues. V lost 4 bases, J lost 6 bases, and 11 bases lay in between. Germline CDR1 and CDR2: SGHNT and YYREEE (reference sequence). Assay used: immunoSEQ multiplex PCR; TCRdb lists only in-frame clones, some missing. The table has 2.3 million or so clones, approximately 93% seen once; the top ten hold roughly 0.36%. The data derive from a study of shared clonotypes between healthy human individuals. Study-wide points: Across subsets, estimated richness was generally greater for naive than for memory populations.

The sequenced sample consisted of naive CD4+ T cells from PBMCs. As to subset: CD45RA+ positively selected. The sequence was obtained from a man between 18 and 35 years old in good health. Some clones in this sample may be carry-over from other donors' samples. The chain links TRBV5-4 to TRBJ2-7; no clear D. DNA for the CDR3: TGTGCCAGCAGCCCCCTCGGCTCCGAGCAGTACTTC. Translation: CASSPLGSEQYF. The whole variable domain, filled in from reference TRBV5-4 and TRBJ2-7, reads ETGVTQSPTHLIKTRGQQVTLRCSSQSGHNTVSWYQQALGQGPQFIFQYYREEENGRGNFPPRFSGLQFPNYSSELNVNALELDDSALYLCASSPLGSEQYFGPGTRLTVT.